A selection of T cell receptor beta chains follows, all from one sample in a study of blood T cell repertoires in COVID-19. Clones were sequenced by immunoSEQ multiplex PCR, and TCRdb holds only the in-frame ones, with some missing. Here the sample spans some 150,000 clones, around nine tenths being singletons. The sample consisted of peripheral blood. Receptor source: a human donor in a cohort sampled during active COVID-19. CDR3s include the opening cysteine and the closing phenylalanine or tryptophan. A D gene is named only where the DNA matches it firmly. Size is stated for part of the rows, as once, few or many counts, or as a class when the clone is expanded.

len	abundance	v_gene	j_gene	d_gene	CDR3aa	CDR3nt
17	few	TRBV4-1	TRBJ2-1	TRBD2	CASSQVPSGITYNEQFF	TGCGCCAGCAGCCAAGTTCCTAGCGGGATAACCTACAATGAGCAGTTCTTC
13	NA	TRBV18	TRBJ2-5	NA	CASLRGGMETQYF	TGTGCCAGCCTACGTGGAGGGATGGAGACCCAGTACTTC
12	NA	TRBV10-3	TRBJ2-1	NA	CAIGTGYNEQFF	TGTGCCATCGGAACAGGGTACAATGAGCAGTTCTTC
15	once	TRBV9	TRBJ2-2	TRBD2	CASSLGAGNTGELFF	TGTGCCAGCAGCCTGGGAGCGGGAAACACCGGGGAGCTGTTTTTT
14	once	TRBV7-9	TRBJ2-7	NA	CASSLPGQVYEQYF	TGTGCCAGCAGTCTGCCGGGACAAGTTTACGAGCAGTACTTC
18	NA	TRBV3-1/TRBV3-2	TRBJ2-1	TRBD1	CASSQVVAGTGGRNEQFF	TGTGCCAGCAGCCAAGTCGTGGCCGGGACAGGGGGCAGGAATGAGCAGTTCTTC
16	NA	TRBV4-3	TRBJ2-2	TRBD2	CASSQDWIAGPGELFF	TGCGCCAGCAGCCAAGATTGGATAGCGGGTCCCGGGGAGCTGTTTTTT
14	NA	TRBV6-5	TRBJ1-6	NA	CASSSTGRGSPLHF	TGTGCCAGCAGTTCAACAGGTAGAGGTTCACCCCTCCACTTT
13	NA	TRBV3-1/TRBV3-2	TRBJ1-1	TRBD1	CASSFRDRGEAFF	TGTGCCAGCAGCTTCCGGGACAGGGGTGAAGCTTTCTTT
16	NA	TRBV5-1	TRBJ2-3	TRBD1	CASSLPWTGGTDTQYF	TGCGCCAGCAGCTTGCCCTGGACAGGGGGGACAGATACGCAGTATTTT
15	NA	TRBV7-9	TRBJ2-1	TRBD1	CASSWGQGIYNEQFF	TGTGCCAGCAGCTGGGGACAGGGGATATACAATGAGCAGTTCTTC